These T cell receptor beta chains were read from a single sample in a study of naive and memory T cell subsets. TCRdb re-called the UMI-ligation and nested PCR reads with MiXCR, one entry per CDR3 protein. This table holds tens of thousands of distinct CDR3 sequences, about an eighth found once. The source material was central memory CD4+ T cells from blood. The receptor set was obtained from a human donor in good health. Each CDR3 is given with its conserved first and last residue. The D gene is left open where the match is weak. Part of the rows lack a size; the others show once, few, many or a class for expanded clones.

v_gene	d_gene	abundance	j_gene	CDR3aa	CDR3nt
TRBV20-1	-	-	TRBJ2-4	CSARDGRRDIQYF	TGCAGTGCTAGAGATGGCAGGAGAGACATTCAGTACTTC
TRBV4-3	-	-	TRBJ2-1	CASSHEINNEQFF	TGCGCCAGCAGCCACGAGATTAACAATGAGCAGTTCTTC
TRBV5-6	TRBD2	many	TRBJ2-7	CASSSLAGGREQYF	TGTGCCAGCAGCTCACTAGCGGGAGGGCGCGAGCAGTACTTC
TRBV5-6	-	-	TRBJ1-1	CASSLPGRTEAFF	TGTGCCAGCAGCTTACCAGGGCGTACTGAAGCTTTCTTT
TRBV18	-	-	TRBJ1-2	CASSLDTVYGYTF	TGTGCCAGCTCACTTGATACCGTCTATGGCTACACCTTC
TRBV7-9	TRBD1	few	TRBJ1-4	CASTTGGNVAVGEKLFF	TGTGCCAGCACCACAGGGGGCAACGTGGCGGTCGGGGAAAAACTGTTTTTT
TRBV11-1	-	many	TRBJ2-1	CASSLGNEQFF	TGTGCCAGCAGCTTAGGCAATGAGCAGTTCTTC
TRBV7-2	-	-	TRBJ1-1	CASSQIGGNTEAFF	TGTGCCAGCAGCCAAATTGGGGGGAACACTGAAGCTTTCTTT
TRBV9	-	-	TRBJ1-1	CASSVFPIGMRSGDLNTEAFF	TGTGCCAGCAGCGTATTTCCGATAGGGATGAGATCCGGGGACTTGAACACTGAAGCTTTCTTT
TRBV12-3/TRBV12-4	-	few	TRBJ2-7	CASSFLGGNEQYF	TGTGCCAGCAGTTTTTTGGGCGGGAACGAGCAGTACTTC
TRBV5-5	-	medium-sized	TRBJ2-3	CASSPGTTDTQYF	TGTGCCAGCAGCCCCGGGACCACAGATACGCAGTATTTT
TRBV5-4	-	-	TRBJ2-6	CASSLLGANVLTF	TGTGCCAGCAGCTTGCTCGGGGCCAACGTCCTGACTTTC
TRBV7-2	-	-	TRBJ1-3	CASSLGEVRFTSSGNTIYF	TGTGCCAGCAGCTTAGGGGAGGTTCGCTTTACGAGCTCTGGAAACACCATATATTTT
TRBV11-2	-	few	TRBJ1-2	CASSLDLGSRGDGYTF	TGTGCCAGCAGCTTAGATCTGGGGTCAAGGGGAGATGGCTACACCTTC
TRBV7-2	-	-	TRBJ1-2	CASSLVLGNSNYGYTF	TGTGCCAGCAGCTTAGTTCTGGGGAATTCTAACTATGGCTACACCTTC
TRBV10-3	TRBD2	-	TRBJ2-1	CAIRDSGRGSEQFF	TGTGCCATCAGGGATAGCGGGAGGGGCTCTGAGCAGTTCTTC
TRBV25-1	TRBD1	-	TRBJ2-3	CASSDWGTGNTQYF	TGTGCCAGCAGTGATTGGGGGACAGGGAATACGCAGTATTTT
TRBV7-2	-	few	TRBJ2-7	CASSLSGLGEQYF	TGTGCCAGCAGCTTATCAGGGTTGGGCGAGCAGTACTTC
TRBV29-1	-	few	TRBJ2-2	CSVSADANTGELFF	TGCAGCGTCTCGGCGGACGCGAACACCGGGGAGCTGTTTTTT
TRBV7-3	-	few	TRBJ1-2	CASSVLGRGGYTF	TGTGCCAGCAGCGTTTTGGGCAGGGGCGGCTACACCTTC
TRBV5-1	-	once	TRBJ1-6	CASSLETDYNSPLHF	TGCGCCAGCAGCTTAGAAACAGACTATAATTCACCCCTCCACTTT
TRBV4-2	-	few	TRBJ2-7	CASSQDLGRDLDAYEQYF	TGTGCCAGCAGCCAAGACTTAGGGCGGGACCTCGACGCCTACGAGCAGTACTTC
TRBV7-2	-	few	TRBJ1-5	CASSRGRLDQPQHF	TGTGCCAGCAGCCGGGGACGTCTAGATCAGCCCCAGCATTTT
TRBV28	TRBD2	few	TRBJ2-1	CASREREPPLEQFF	TGTGCCAGCAGGGAGCGGGAGCCCCCGCTAGAGCAGTTCTTC
TRBV5-5	-	-	TRBJ1-1	CASSSEAGRLNTEAFF	TGTGCCAGCAGCTCGGAGGCGGGACGGCTGAACACTGAAGCTTTCTTT
TRBV7-2	TRBD1	few	TRBJ1-6	CASSPPGQGVPLLHF	TGTGCCAGCAGCCCACCGGGACAGGGGGTCCCTCTGCTCCACTTT
TRBV10-1	-	-	TRBJ2-3	CASSPRIAGQGTDTQYF	TGCGCCAGCAGTCCCAGGATAGCGGGACAGGGAACAGATACGCAGTATTTT
TRBV5-1	TRBD1	few	TRBJ1-4	CASRFPTGATNEKLFF	TGCGCCAGCAGATTCCCCACAGGGGCAACTAATGAAAAACTGTTTTTT
TRBV7-2	-	many	TRBJ1-1	CASSYDRGEAFF	TGTGCCAGCAGCTACGACAGAGGTGAAGCTTTCTTT
TRBV20-1	TRBD1	few	TRBJ1-1	CSASKQGRTEAFF	TGCAGTGCTAGCAAACAGGGGCGCACTGAAGCTTTCTTT
TRBV2	-	-	TRBJ1-2	CASSLRVLLGGYTF	TGTGCCAGCAGTTTAAGGGTTCTTTTGGGTGGCTACACCTTC
TRBV25-1	-	few	TRBJ2-1	CASSSRGEKPYNEQFF	TGTGCCAGCAGCAGCAGGGGGGAAAAACCCTACAATGAGCAGTTCTTC
TRBV10-3	-	few	TRBJ1-2	CAISESRARDYGYTF	TGTGCCATCAGTGAGTCGAGGGCGCGGGACTATGGCTACACCTTC
TRBV6-1	-	few	TRBJ2-1	CASSDLGWRDNEQFF	TGTGCCAGCAGTGATCTGGGTTGGAGGGACAATGAGCAGTTCTTC
TRBV7-9	TRBD2	many	TRBJ2-1	CASSRELAGDNEQFF	TGTGCCAGCAGCAGAGAACTAGCGGGGGACAATGAGCAGTTCTTC
TRBV5-4	-	few	TRBJ2-3	CASSLRTNGEDTQYF	TGTGCCAGCAGCTTGAGGACTAACGGGGAAGATACGCAGTATTTT
TRBV7-9	TRBD1	few	TRBJ1-4	CASSSPWDSNEKLFF	TGTGCCAGCAGCTCTCCCTGGGACAGTAATGAAAAACTGTTTTTT
TRBV10-2	-	few	TRBJ2-1	CASRLRDYNEQFF	TGCGCCAGCAGGCTAAGAGATTACAATGAGCAGTTCTTC
TRBV18	-	-	TRBJ2-5	CASSAALETQYF	TGTGCCAGCTCAGCTGCACTGGAGACCCAGTACTTC
TRBV2	-	many	TRBJ2-5	CASNRQKETQYF	TGTGCCAGCAACCGACAGAAAGAGACCCAGTACTTC
TRBV6-1	TRBD1	many	TRBJ2-1	CASSDGDRVWDNEQFF	TGTGCCAGCAGTGACGGGGACAGGGTATGGGACAATGAGCAGTTCTTC
TRBV4-1	TRBD1	-	TRBJ2-1	CASRSTGVIDEQFF	TGCGCCAGCAGATCGACAGGGGTAATAGATGAGCAGTTCTTC
TRBV6-5	-	-	TRBJ2-2	CASRRGFSDTGELFF	TGTGCCAGCAGAAGGGGGTTTAGTGACACCGGGGAGCTGTTTTTT
TRBV10-3	TRBD2	many	TRBJ2-1	CAISEGTSGTRQFF	TGTGCCATCAGTGAGGGAACTAGCGGGACCCGGCAGTTCTTC
TRBV15	-	many	TRBJ2-7	CATSRDLGVGEQYF	TGTGCCACCAGCAGAGATCTAGGGGTGGGCGAGCAGTACTTC
TRBV28	TRBD2	-	TRBJ2-1	CASSFGGSLNEQFF	TGTGCCAGCAGTTTTGGCGGGAGCCTCAATGAGCAGTTCTTC
TRBV5-6	TRBD2	-	TRBJ2-1	CASSLVSGKGEQFF	TGTGCCAGCAGCTTAGTTAGCGGGAAAGGAGAGCAGTTCTTC
TRBV7-8	-	-	TRBJ1-1	CASSPQAGGRSTEAFF	TGTGCCAGCAGCCCCCAGGCGGGGGGTCGAAGCACTGAAGCTTTCTTT
TRBV6-6	-	few	TRBJ2-1	CASRLGVYSYNEQFF	TGTGCCAGCAGGTTGGGAGTATACTCCTACAATGAGCAGTTCTTC
TRBV9	-	many	TRBJ2-3	CASSVFGEGYTDTQYF	TGTGCCAGCAGCGTTTTCGGTGAAGGGTACACAGATACGCAGTATTTT
TRBV11-2	-	few	TRBJ2-2	CASRPTRRSRNTGELFF	TGTGCCAGCAGACCAACTCGACGGTCACGGAACACCGGGGAGCTGTTTTTT
TRBV7-2	-	few	TRBJ1-2	CASSLGGRINYGYTF	TGTGCCAGCAGCTTAGGGGGCCGAATTAACTATGGCTACACCTTC
TRBV5-1	TRBD2	-	TRBJ2-1	CASSEGTSGRSNEQFF	TGCGCCAGCAGCGAGGGGACTAGCGGGAGGAGTAATGAGCAGTTCTTC
TRBV7-2	TRBD2	-	TRBJ2-7	CASSFLAGTYEQYF	TGTGCCAGCAGCTTCCTAGCGGGAACCTACGAGCAGTACTTC
TRBV10-2	-	-	TRBJ2-3	CASRTIDTQYF	TGCGCCAGCAGGACGATAGATACGCAGTATTTT
TRBV12-2	-	many	TRBJ2-7	CASRVSGSGTYEQYF	TGTGCAAGTCGCGTTAGCGGGAGTGGGACTTACGAGCAGTACTTC
TRBV20-1	TRBD2	-	TRBJ2-3	CSANPRLAGVADTQYF	TGCAGTGCCAACCCCCGACTAGCGGGAGTGGCAGATACGCAGTATTTT
TRBV7-2	-	many	TRBJ2-3	CASSWQEVGTDTQYF	TGTGCCAGCAGCTGGCAAGAGGTTGGGACAGATACGCAGTATTTT
TRBV23-1	TRBD2	many	TRBJ2-5	CASSQIAGESQETQYF	TGCGCCAGCAGTCAAATAGCGGGAGAGTCGCAAGAGACCCAGTACTTC
TRBV29-1	TRBD2	few	TRBJ2-3	CSVVGLDTDTQYF	TGCAGCGTTGTGGGACTAGACACAGATACGCAGTATTTT